Included here is one TCR beta chain sequence, with context. As yet, its antigen is unknown. Trimming left V 4 bases short and J 2 bases short, with 15 bases between. There are 16 residues in the CDR3. CDR1 is LGHNA and CDR2 is YSLEER in the germline V gene. The entry originates in a study of a mutant IDH1 vaccine in newly diagnosed glioma. The data were produced by immunoSEQ multiplex PCR, yet TCRdb's version contains in-frame clones alone and is incomplete. Among approximately 45,000 clones listed, around 93% were seen once. As for time point: week 23, last vaccination. Doses comprised 300 ug of mutant IDH1 20-mer peptide each, plus topical imiquimod.

The receptor's source is a man in his forties or fifties with glioma. The V call is TRBV4-3, the J call TRBJ1-3; a weak D match, TRBD1 (6 bases). The starting material was PBMCs, obtained from a glioma patient whose treatment included an IDH1 peptide vaccine. The DNA of the CDR3 is TGCGCCAGCAGCCTTCGGCACGGGGGCGCTGGAAACACCATATATTTT. This gives the protein CASSLRHGGAGNTIYF.